This TCR beta chain was retrieved from a study of a mutant IDH1 vaccine in newly diagnosed glioma. On the study more broadly: Most had both radiotherapy and temozolomide beforehand; others had only one. Findings and caveats of the study: It seemed that pseudoprogression was not linked to changes in the top peripheral T cell clonotypes.

Sequencing used immunoSEQ multiplex PCR; TCRdb keeps in-frame clones, though not all of them. The sample contains 45,000 to 60,000 clones, around nine tenths of which appear only once. Points on this clone: No antigen is known for it.

The time point here: week 35, safety follow-up. The content of each vaccine dose was 300 ug of mutant IDH1 20-mer peptide, and topical imiquimod accompanied it. Eight vaccine doses were administered to patients at weeks 1, 3, 5, 7, 11, 15, 19 and 23. Donors had new IDH1-mutant astrocytomas of WHO grade 3 or 4 (ATRX-lost). The TCR was taken from a woman aged 40 to 50 with glioma. This sample comprised PBMCs, obtained from a glioma patient whose treatment included an IDH1 peptide vaccine.

The CDR3, as DNA: TGTGCCAGCAGAGCTGCAGGGGAACCTGGAAACACCATATATTTT. Its protein product is CASRAAGEPGNTIYF. The chain uses TRBV6-5 and TRBJ1-3; tentative D call: TRBD1 (6 bases). V gave up 6 bases and J gave up 2 bases, with 14 bases separating them. The CDR3 is 15 amino acids. CDR1 MNHEY and CDR2 SVGAGI come from the germline V gene.